These T cell receptor beta chains were read from a single sample in a study of blood T cell repertoires in COVID-19. Using immunoSEQ multiplex PCR, the repertoire was profiled, and TCRdb retains in-frame clones only, with some absent. The sample has about 260,000 clones; 88% are singletons. The sample comprised peripheral blood. These receptors were collected from a man in his sixties who had recovered from COVID-19. Both conserved end residues are part of each CDR3. D genes are given only for firm matches. Rows may omit the clone size; those that give it use once, few, many or a size class.

d_gene	v_gene	j_gene	abundance	CDR3nt	CDR3aa
.	TRBV9	TRBJ2-5	.	TGTGCCAGCAATTTAGGAGCGAGATCGGAGACCCAGTACTTC	CASNLGARSETQYF
.	TRBV30	TRBJ1-6	.	TGTGCCTGGAGTGTGGAGGGCGCATATAATTCACCCCTCCACTTT	CAWSVEGAYNSPLHF
.	TRBV10-3	TRBJ1-6	.	TGTGCCACTATGCCCTCCGTACGGGATTCACCCCTCCACTTT	CATMPSVRDSPLHF
.	TRBV5-8	TRBJ1-2	.	TGTGCCAGCAGCTTTACCTTTCTGGACACCCAGCTACTAGGCTACACCTTC	CASSFTFLDTQLLGYTF
.	TRBV5-1	TRBJ1-6	.	TGCGCCAGCAGCTGGGGGGGTCAAAGCTCCTATAATTCACCCCTCCACTTT	CASSWGGQSSYNSPLHF
.	TRBV7-3	TRBJ2-3	.	TGTGCCAGCAGCCGGGTGGGCACAGATACGCAGTATTTT	CASSRVGTDTQYF
.	TRBV3-1/TRBV3-2	TRBJ2-6	once	TGTGCCAGCAGCCAAGTTACCGGCTCTGGGGCCAACGTCCTGACTTTC	CASSQVTGSGANVLTF
TRBD1	TRBV18	TRBJ2-7	few	TGTGCCAGCTCACCCGGGACAGGCTCCTACGAGCAGTACTTC	CASSPGTGSYEQYF
TRBD2	TRBV15	TRBJ2-3	.	TGTGCCACCAGCAGACAAACTAGCGGGGGGGCCTTAGATACGCAGTATTTT	CATSRQTSGGALDTQYF
.	TRBV4-1	TRBJ2-7	.	TGCGCCAGCAGCCAAGAGCCCTCGACCGGACAGACCTACGAGCAGTACTTC	CASSQEPSTGQTYEQYF
TRBD1	TRBV19	TRBJ2-7	.	TGTGCCAGTAGTAATGGCAGGGGGCAACACTACGAGCAGTACTTC	CASSNGRGQHYEQYF
TRBD1	TRBV6-1	TRBJ2-2	.	TGTGCCAGCAGTGCGACGACCGGACAGGGACCGAACACCGGGGAGCTGTTTTTT	CASSATTGQGPNTGELFF
TRBD2	TRBV5-1	TRBJ2-1	.	TGCGCCAGCAGTCTTGACGGGGGGAATGAGCAGTTCTTC	CASSLDGGNEQFF
TRBD1	TRBV6-5	TRBJ1-3	.	TGTGCCAGCAGTTTGGGACAGGGGTACGGAAACACCATATATTTT	CASSLGQGYGNTIYF
.	TRBV6-5	TRBJ1-3	.	TGTGCCAGCATCGCACCCGGGAGAAACACCATATATTTT	CASIAPGRNTIYF
.	TRBV29-1	TRBJ1-1	.	TGCAGCGTCCTAAACCTCGAAGCTTTCTTT	CSVLNLEAFF
TRBD1	TRBV7-9	TRBJ1-1	.	TGTGCCAGCAGCTCGAACTACCGGGACAGGGACATGAACACTGAAGCTTTCTTT	CASSSNYRDRDMNTEAFF
TRBD1	TRBV30	TRBJ1-5	.	TGTGCCTGGAGCCCGGGACAGGGGGCACGGCCCCAGCATTTT	CAWSPGQGARPQHF
TRBD1	TRBV5-1	TRBJ2-2	few	TGCGCCAGCAGCTTGAGGGGGCCGGGCGGGGAGCTGTTTTTT	CASSLRGPGGELFF
TRBD2	TRBV14	TRBJ2-1	.	TGTGCCAGCAGCCAACTAGCGGGGGGCTACAATGAGCAGTTCTTC	CASSQLAGGYNEQFF
.	TRBV4-2	TRBJ1-2	few	TGTGCCAGCAGCCATCGTGCAGGGACTAACTATGGCTACACCTTC	CASSHRAGTNYGYTF
TRBD1	TRBV27	TRBJ1-2	.	TGTGCCAGCAAAATAATAGGGACAGGGGAAGATAACTATGGCTACACCTTC	CASKIIGTGEDNYGYTF
TRBD1	TRBV9	TRBJ2-7	.	TGTGCCAGCAGCGAATTTGACAGGGACTCCTACGAGCAGTACTTC	CASSEFDRDSYEQYF
TRBD2	TRBV5-1	TRBJ2-7	.	TGCGCCAGCAGCGGAACTAGCGGGGGACCCTACGAGCAGTACTTC	CASSGTSGGPYEQYF
TRBD1	TRBV6-5	TRBJ1-1	.	TGTGCCAGCAGCCACAAAGTAGACAGGGACACTGAAGCTTTCTTT	CASSHKVDRDTEAFF
TRBD2	TRBV3-1/TRBV3-2	TRBJ2-5	.	TGTGCCAGCAGCCAAGCGGGACTAGCGGGGGAAGAGACCCAGTACTTC	CASSQAGLAGEETQYF
.	TRBV21-1	TRBJ2-5	.	TGTGCCAGCAGCAAAAGGTCCCGGGTCCCCGCCCAAGAGACCCAGTACTTC	CASSKRSRVPAQETQYF
.	TRBV11-1	TRBJ1-2	.	TGTGCCAGCAGCTTCTCGGGTCTCGGGATCTATGGCTACACCTTC	CASSFSGLGIYGYTF
TRBD1	TRBV9	TRBJ1-3	once	TGTGCCAGCAGCCTTTCGGGACAGATAGGTGGAAACACCATATATTTT	CASSLSGQIGGNTIYF
TRBD1	TRBV27	TRBJ1-4	.	TGTGCCAGCAGTTCGGGACAGGGGAGGACGGGAAAACTGTTTTTT	CASSSGQGRTGKLFF
.	TRBV10-2	TRBJ2-2	.	TGCGCCTGTGGACTCGCGGGGGAGCTGTTTTTT	CACGLAGELFF
.	TRBV7-6	TRBJ2-3	.	TGTGCCAGCAGCTTATCAGGGGCCAACACAGATACGCAGTATTTT	CASSLSGANTDTQYF
TRBD1	TRBV7-8	TRBJ1-2	.	TGTGCCAGCAGCTTAGGAGCAGGGGGAAATGGCTACACCTTC	CASSLGAGGNGYTF
.	TRBV21-1	TRBJ1-3	once	TGTGCCAGCAGCCCCGGGGGGGCTGGAAACACCATATATTTT	CASSPGGAGNTIYF
.	TRBV13	TRBJ1-3	.	TGTGCCAGCAGCCTAGGTGCGGGAAACTCTGGAAACACCATATATTTT	CASSLGAGNSGNTIYF
TRBD2	TRBV6-2/TRBV6-3	TRBJ2-3	.	TGTGCCAGCAGCCAAACTTTAGCGGGGGGCAAAGATACGCAGTATTTT	CASSQTLAGGKDTQYF
TRBD2	TRBV7-2	TRBJ2-1	few	TGTGCCAGCAGCTTAGACGGACTAGCGGGGGGGTGGAATGAGCAGTTCTTC	CASSLDGLAGGWNEQFF
.	TRBV3-1/TRBV3-2	TRBJ2-5	.	TGTGCCAGCAGCCAAGATACCCAGCGTTCCGAGACCCAGTACTTC	CASSQDTQRSETQYF
TRBD1	TRBV19	TRBJ2-5	.	TGTGCCAGTAGTCCTATAGGGGGCCGGGAGACCCAGTACTTC	CASSPIGGRETQYF
.	TRBV3-1/TRBV3-2	TRBJ2-6	.	TGTGCCAGCAGCCAACGGGTTCTGGCTGGGGCCAACGTCCTGACTTTC	CASSQRVLAGANVLTF
TRBD1	TRBV6-5	TRBJ1-5	once	TGTGCCAGCAGACCTGACAGGGGCGACAATCAGCCCCAGCATTTT	CASRPDRGDNQPQHF
.	TRBV7-8	TRBJ1-1	.	TGTGCCAGCAGCACGCGGGACGCCTCTGAAGCTTTCTTT	CASSTRDASEAFF
TRBD1	TRBV7-6	TRBJ1-5	.	TGTGCCAGCAGCTTAGAGGGACAGGGGGCTTACAATCAGCCCCAGCATTTT	CASSLEGQGAYNQPQHF
TRBD2	TRBV18	TRBJ2-1	.	TGTGCCAGCTCACCGGGACTAGCGGGTAATGAGCAGTTCTTC	CASSPGLAGNEQFF
.	TRBV12-3/TRBV12-4	TRBJ1-1	few	TGTGCCAGCAGTTTACCATCAGGGGTAGGTGCTTTCTTT	CASSLPSGVGAFF
.	TRBV4-2	TRBJ2-7	.	TGTGCCAGCAGCCAAGATTGGGGCAGCTCCTACGAGCAGTACTTC	CASSQDWGSSYEQYF
TRBD1	TRBV9	TRBJ1-1	few	TGTGCCAGCAGTACGGGACAGGGGGTCCTTCGCACTGAAGCTTTCTTT	CASSTGQGVLRTEAFF
.	TRBV19	TRBJ1-2	.	TGTGCCAGTAGCGCGGCGGTCTATGGCTACACCTTC	CASSAAVYGYTF
.	TRBV24-1	TRBJ1-2	once	TGTGCCACCAGTGACCGGACAGCGTATGGCTACACCTTC	CATSDRTAYGYTF
TRBD1	TRBV9	TRBJ2-7	.	TGTGCCAGCAGCGTAGGACAGGGGGCCTACGAGCAGTACTTC	CASSVGQGAYEQYF
TRBD1	TRBV6-5	TRBJ1-1	.	TGTGCCAGCAGTACGGGACAGGGGGCAAAGACTGAAGCTTTCTTT	CASSTGQGAKTEAFF